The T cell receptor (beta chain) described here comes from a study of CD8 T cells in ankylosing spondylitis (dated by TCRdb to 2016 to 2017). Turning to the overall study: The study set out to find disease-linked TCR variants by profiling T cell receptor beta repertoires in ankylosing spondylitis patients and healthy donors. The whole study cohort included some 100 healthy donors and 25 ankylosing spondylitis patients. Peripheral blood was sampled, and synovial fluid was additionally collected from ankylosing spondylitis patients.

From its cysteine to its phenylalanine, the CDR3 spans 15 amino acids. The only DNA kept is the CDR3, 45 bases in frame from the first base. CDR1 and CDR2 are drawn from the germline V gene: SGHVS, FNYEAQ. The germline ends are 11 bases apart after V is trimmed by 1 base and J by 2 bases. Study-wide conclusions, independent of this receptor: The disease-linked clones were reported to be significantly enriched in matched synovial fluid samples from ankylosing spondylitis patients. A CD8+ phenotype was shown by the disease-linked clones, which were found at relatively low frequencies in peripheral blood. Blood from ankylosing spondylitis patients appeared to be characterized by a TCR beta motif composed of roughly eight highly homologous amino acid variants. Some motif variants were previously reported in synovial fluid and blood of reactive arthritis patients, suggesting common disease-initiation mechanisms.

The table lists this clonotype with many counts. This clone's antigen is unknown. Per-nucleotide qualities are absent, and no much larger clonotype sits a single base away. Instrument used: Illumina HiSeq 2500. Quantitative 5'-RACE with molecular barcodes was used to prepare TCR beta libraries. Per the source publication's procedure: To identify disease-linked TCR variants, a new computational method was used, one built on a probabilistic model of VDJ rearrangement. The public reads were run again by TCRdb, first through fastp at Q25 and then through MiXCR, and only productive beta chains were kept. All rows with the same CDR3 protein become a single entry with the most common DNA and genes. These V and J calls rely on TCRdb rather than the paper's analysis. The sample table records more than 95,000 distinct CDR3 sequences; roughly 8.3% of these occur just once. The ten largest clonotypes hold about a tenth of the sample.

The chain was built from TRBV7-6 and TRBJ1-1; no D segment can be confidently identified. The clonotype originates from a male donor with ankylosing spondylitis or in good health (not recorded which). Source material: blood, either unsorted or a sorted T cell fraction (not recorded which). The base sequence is TGTGCCAGCAGCTTAGGAGGGCCCCCAAACACTGAAGCTTTCTTT. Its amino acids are CASSLGGPPNTEAFF.